These T cell receptor beta chains were read from a single sample in a study of cytomegalovirus exposure and HLA in healthy donors. Assay used: immunoSEQ multiplex PCR; TCRdb lists only in-frame clones, some missing. The table shows 100,000 to 150,000 clones, with over 60% occurring only once. Sequencing was done on a sample of PBMCs. The receptors originated from a man aged 45-65 years in good health and CMV-seronegative. Each CDR3 is given with its conserved first and last residue. A D gene is named only where the DNA matches it firmly. Size is stated for part of the rows, as once, few or many counts, or as a class when the clone is expanded.

CDR3 protein: CASSLDRGSGNTIYF
CDR3 DNA: TGTGCCAGCAGCTTAGACAGGGGCTCTGGAAACACCATATATTTT
D gene: TRBD1
J gene: TRBJ1-3
clone size: NA
V gene: TRBV7-2

CDR3 protein: CASSRTGQEVEKLFF
CDR3 DNA: TGCGCCAGCAGCCGGACGGGACAGGAGGTTGAAAAACTGTTTTTT
D gene: TRBD1
J gene: TRBJ1-4
clone size: once
V gene: TRBV4-3

CDR3 protein: CASSLPTELGGYTF
CDR3 DNA: TGTGCCAGCAGCTTACCGACAGAACTTGGAGGCTACACCTTC
D gene: NA
J gene: TRBJ1-2
clone size: NA
V gene: TRBV7-2

CDR3 protein: CASYDRNYGYTF
CDR3 DNA: TGTGCCAGCTACGACAGGAACTATGGCTACACCTTC
D gene: NA
J gene: TRBJ1-2
clone size: few
V gene: TRBV6-5

CDR3 protein: CASSLALDGGVYGYTF
CDR3 DNA: TGTGCCAGCAGCTTAGCGCTAGACGGGGGAGTCTATGGCTACACCTTC
D gene: NA
J gene: TRBJ1-2
clone size: NA
V gene: TRBV7-2

CDR3 protein: CASSLGGGVPGNTIYF
CDR3 DNA: TGCGCCAGCAGCTTAGGGGGGGGCGTCCCTGGAAACACCATATATTTT
D gene: NA
J gene: TRBJ1-3
clone size: NA
V gene: TRBV5-1

CDR3 protein: CASSSGEQETQYF
CDR3 DNA: TGTGCCAGCAGTTCCGGAGAGCAAGAGACCCAGTACTTC
D gene: NA
J gene: TRBJ2-5
clone size: NA
V gene: TRBV6-5

CDR3 protein: CASSPQGQGDTGELFF
CDR3 DNA: TGTGCCAGCTCACCCCAGGGACAGGGTGACACCGGGGAGCTGTTTTTT
D gene: TRBD1
J gene: TRBJ2-2
clone size: NA
V gene: TRBV18

CDR3 protein: CASSEKGANTGELFF
CDR3 DNA: TGTGCCAGCAGTGAAAAGGGGGCAAACACCGGGGAGCTGTTTTTT
D gene: TRBD1
J gene: TRBJ2-2
clone size: NA
V gene: TRBV2

CDR3 protein: CASNRPQVQETQYF
CDR3 DNA: TGTGCCAGCAACAGGCCGCAGGTCCAAGAGACCCAGTACTTC
D gene: NA
J gene: TRBJ2-5
clone size: NA
V gene: TRBV7-2

CDR3 protein: CASSLEQGANTEAFF
CDR3 DNA: TGCGCCAGCAGCTTGGAACAGGGGGCGAACACTGAAGCTTTCTTT
D gene: TRBD1
J gene: TRBJ1-1
clone size: NA
V gene: TRBV5-1

CDR3 protein: CSVERSSYEQYF
CDR3 DNA: TGCAGCGTTGAGCGATCCTCCTACGAGCAGTACTTC
D gene: NA
J gene: TRBJ2-7
clone size: NA
V gene: TRBV29-1

CDR3 protein: CASSHLSGGADTGELFF
CDR3 DNA: TGCGCCAGCAGCCACCTTAGCGGGGGGGCCGACACCGGGGAGCTGTTTTTT
D gene: TRBD2
J gene: TRBJ2-2
clone size: NA
V gene: TRBV4-3

CDR3 protein: CASSVANRDGYTF
CDR3 DNA: TGTGCCAGCAGCGTGGCCAACAGGGATGGCTACACCTTC
D gene: NA
J gene: TRBJ1-2
clone size: once
V gene: TRBV9

CDR3 protein: CAWSVRGGYSNQPQHF
CDR3 DNA: TGTGCCTGGAGTGTCCGAGGCGGGTATAGCAATCAGCCCCAGCATTTT
D gene: NA
J gene: TRBJ1-5
clone size: once
V gene: TRBV30

CDR3 protein: CASSPNPAGTAGNTIYF
CDR3 DNA: TGCGCCAGCAGCCCCAACCCCGCCGGGACAGCTGGAAACACCATATATTTT
D gene: TRBD1
J gene: TRBJ1-3
clone size: NA
V gene: TRBV4-1

CDR3 protein: CASSLTLAGGAYEQYF
CDR3 DNA: TGCGCCAGCAGCTTGACCCTAGCGGGGGGGGCCTACGAGCAGTACTTC
D gene: TRBD2
J gene: TRBJ2-7
clone size: NA
V gene: TRBV5-1

CDR3 protein: CASSLSGSYNEQFF
CDR3 DNA: TGTGCCAGCAGCTTGTCAGGGTCCTACAATGAGCAGTTCTTC
D gene: NA
J gene: TRBJ2-1
clone size: NA
V gene: TRBV13

CDR3 protein: CAWSVGGQGHEQFF
CDR3 DNA: TGTGCCTGGAGTGTAGGGGGACAGGGCCATGAGCAGTTCTTC
D gene: TRBD1
J gene: TRBJ2-1
clone size: NA
V gene: TRBV30

CDR3 protein: CASSQGAGAYNEQFF
CDR3 DNA: TGCGCCAGCAGCCAGGGAGCGGGGGCCTACAATGAGCAGTTCTTC
D gene: TRBD2
J gene: TRBJ2-1
clone size: once
V gene: TRBV4-3

CDR3 protein: CASSQGGAGELFF
CDR3 DNA: TGTGCCAGCAGCCAGGGTGGCGCCGGGGAGCTGTTTTTT
D gene: NA
J gene: TRBJ2-2
clone size: NA
V gene: TRBV28

CDR3 protein: CASSPTGDSYNEQFF
CDR3 DNA: TGTGCCAGCAGCCCAACGGGGGACTCCTACAATGAGCAGTTCTTC
D gene: NA
J gene: TRBJ2-1
clone size: NA
V gene: TRBV7-9

CDR3 protein: CASSLRQGYTGELFF
CDR3 DNA: TGTGCCAGCAGCTTAAGGCAGGGCTACACCGGGGAGCTGTTTTTT
D gene: NA
J gene: TRBJ2-2
clone size: NA
V gene: TRBV7-8

CDR3 protein: CASSLFDSGGNQPQHF
CDR3 DNA: TGTGCCAGCAGCTTGTTTGACTCAGGGGGAAATCAGCCCCAGCATTTT
D gene: TRBD1
J gene: TRBJ1-5
clone size: NA
V gene: TRBV5-6

CDR3 protein: CASRPGQLNTGELFF
CDR3 DNA: TGCGCCAGCAGGCCAGGACAGCTGAACACCGGGGAGCTGTTTTTT
D gene: NA
J gene: TRBJ2-2
clone size: NA
V gene: TRBV23-1

CDR3 protein: CASSEGGLNEKLFF
CDR3 DNA: TGTGCCAGCAGTGAAGGAGGGCTTAATGAAAAACTGTTTTTT
D gene: NA
J gene: TRBJ1-4
clone size: few
V gene: TRBV6-5